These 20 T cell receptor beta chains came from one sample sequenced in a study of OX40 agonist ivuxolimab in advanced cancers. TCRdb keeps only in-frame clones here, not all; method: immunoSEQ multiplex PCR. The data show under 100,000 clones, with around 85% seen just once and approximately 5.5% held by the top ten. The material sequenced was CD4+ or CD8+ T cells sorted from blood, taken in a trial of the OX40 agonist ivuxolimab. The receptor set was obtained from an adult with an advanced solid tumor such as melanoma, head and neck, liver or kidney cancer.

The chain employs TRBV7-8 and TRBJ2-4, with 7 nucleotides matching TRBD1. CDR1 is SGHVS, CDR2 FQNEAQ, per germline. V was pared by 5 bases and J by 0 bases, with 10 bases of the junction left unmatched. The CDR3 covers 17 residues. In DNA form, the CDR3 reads TGTGCCAGCAGCCTGTCTCGACAGGGATTAGCCAAAAACATTCAGTACTTC. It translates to CASSLSRQGLAKNIQYF.

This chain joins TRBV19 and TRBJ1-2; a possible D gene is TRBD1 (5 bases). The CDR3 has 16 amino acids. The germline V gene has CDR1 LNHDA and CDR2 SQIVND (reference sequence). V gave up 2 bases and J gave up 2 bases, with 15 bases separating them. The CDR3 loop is CASSIPPGRRNYGYTF. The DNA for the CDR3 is TGTGCCAGTAGTATACCACCGGGACGGAGGAACTATGGCTACACCTTC.

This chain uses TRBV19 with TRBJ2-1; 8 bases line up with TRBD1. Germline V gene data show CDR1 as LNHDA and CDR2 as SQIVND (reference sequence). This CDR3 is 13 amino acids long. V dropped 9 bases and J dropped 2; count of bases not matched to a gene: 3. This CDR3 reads CASRTGTYNEQFF. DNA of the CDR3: TGTGCCAGCCGGACAGGGACCTACAATGAGCAGTTCTTC.

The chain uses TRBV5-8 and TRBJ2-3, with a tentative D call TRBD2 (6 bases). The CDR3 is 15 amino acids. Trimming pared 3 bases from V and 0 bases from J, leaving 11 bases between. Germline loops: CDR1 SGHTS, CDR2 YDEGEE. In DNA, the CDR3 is TGTGCCAGCAGCTCGGGAGTAATTAGCACAGATACGCAGTATTTT. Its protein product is CASSSGVISTDTQYF. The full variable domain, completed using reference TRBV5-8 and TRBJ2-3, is EAGVTQSPTHLIKTRGQQATLRCSPISGHTSVYWYQQALGLGLQFLLWYDEGEERNRGNFPPRFSGRQFPNYSSELNVNALELEDSALYLCASSSGVISTDTQYFGPGTRLTVL.

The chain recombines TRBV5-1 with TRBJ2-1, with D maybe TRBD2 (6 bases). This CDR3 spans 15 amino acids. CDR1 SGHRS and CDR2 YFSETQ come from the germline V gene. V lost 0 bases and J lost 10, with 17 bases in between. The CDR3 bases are TGCGCCAGCAGCTTGGAGCGGGCGAAGGTTGAGGAGCAGTTCTTC. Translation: CASSLERAKVEEQFF.

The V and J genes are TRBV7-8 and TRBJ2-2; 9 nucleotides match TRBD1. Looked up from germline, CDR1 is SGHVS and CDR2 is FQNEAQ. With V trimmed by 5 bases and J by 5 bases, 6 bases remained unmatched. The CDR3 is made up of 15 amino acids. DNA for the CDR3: TGTGCCAGCAGCGTAACAGGGGGCCAAACCGGGGAGCTGTTTTTT. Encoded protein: CASSVTGGQTGELFF.

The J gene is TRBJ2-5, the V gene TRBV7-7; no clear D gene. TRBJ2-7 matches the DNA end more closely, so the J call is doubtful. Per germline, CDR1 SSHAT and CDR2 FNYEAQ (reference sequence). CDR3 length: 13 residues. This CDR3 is CASSPSLVNEQYF. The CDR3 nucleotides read TGTGCCAGCAGCCCATCCCTAGTAAACGAGCAGTACTTC.

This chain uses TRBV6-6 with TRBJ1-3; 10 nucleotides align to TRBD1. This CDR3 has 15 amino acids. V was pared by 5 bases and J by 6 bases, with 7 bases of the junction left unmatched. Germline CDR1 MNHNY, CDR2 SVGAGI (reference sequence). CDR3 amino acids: CASSTIGQGENTIYF. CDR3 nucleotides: TGTGCCAGCAGTACGATTGGACAGGGGGAAAACACCATATATTTT.

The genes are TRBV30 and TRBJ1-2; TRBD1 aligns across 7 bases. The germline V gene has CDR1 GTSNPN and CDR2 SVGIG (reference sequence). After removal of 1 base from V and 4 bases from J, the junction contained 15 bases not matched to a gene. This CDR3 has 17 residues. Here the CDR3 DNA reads TGTGCCTGGAGTGAACCAGGGGGAGGGCGGCCGAGCTATGGCTACACCTTC. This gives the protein CAWSEPGGGRPSYGYTF.

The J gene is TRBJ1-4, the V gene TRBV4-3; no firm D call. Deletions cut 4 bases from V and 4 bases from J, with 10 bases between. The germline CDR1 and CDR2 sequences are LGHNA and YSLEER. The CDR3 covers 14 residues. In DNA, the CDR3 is TGCGCCAGCAGCCTCAGACCGAGTAATGAAAAACTGTTTTTT. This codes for CASSLRPSNEKLFF.

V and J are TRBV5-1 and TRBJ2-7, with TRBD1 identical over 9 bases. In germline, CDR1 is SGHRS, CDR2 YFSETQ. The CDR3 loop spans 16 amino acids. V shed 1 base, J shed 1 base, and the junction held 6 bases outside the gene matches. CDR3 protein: CASSLRPTGGSYEQYF. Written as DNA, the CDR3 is TGCGCCAGCAGCTTGCGACCGACAGGGGGATCCTACGAGCAGTACTTC. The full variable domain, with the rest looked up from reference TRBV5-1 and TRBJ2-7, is KAGVTQTPRYLIKTRGQQVTLSCSPISGHRSVSWYQQTPGQGLQFLFEYFSETQRNKGNFPGRFSGRQFSNSRSEMNVSTLELGDSALYLCASSLRPTGGSYEQYFGPGTRLTVT.

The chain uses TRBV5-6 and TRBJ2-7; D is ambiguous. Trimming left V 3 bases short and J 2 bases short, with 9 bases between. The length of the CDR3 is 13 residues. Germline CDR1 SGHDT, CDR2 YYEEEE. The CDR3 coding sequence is TGTGCCAGCAGCTCGACAACCGCCTACGAGCAGTACTTC. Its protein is CASSSTTAYEQYF.

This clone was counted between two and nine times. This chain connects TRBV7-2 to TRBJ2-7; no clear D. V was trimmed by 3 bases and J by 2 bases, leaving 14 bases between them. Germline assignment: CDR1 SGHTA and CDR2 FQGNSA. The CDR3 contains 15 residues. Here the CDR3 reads CASSLLASETYEQYF. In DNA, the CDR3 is TGTGCCAGCAGCTTGCTTGCCAGCGAGACCTACGAGCAGTACTTC.

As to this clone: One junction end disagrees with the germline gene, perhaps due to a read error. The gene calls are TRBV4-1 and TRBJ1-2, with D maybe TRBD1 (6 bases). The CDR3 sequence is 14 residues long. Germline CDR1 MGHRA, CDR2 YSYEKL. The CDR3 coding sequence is TGCGCCGGCAGCCAAGTCCGGCAGGGGAATGGCTACACCTTC. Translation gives CAGSQVRQGNGYTF.

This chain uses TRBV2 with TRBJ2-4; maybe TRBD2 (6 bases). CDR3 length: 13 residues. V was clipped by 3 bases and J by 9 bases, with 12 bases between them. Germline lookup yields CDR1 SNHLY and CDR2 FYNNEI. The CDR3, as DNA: TGTGCCAGCAGTGAGGTCCCCGGGGGCATTCAGTACTTC. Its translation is CASSEVPGGIQYF.

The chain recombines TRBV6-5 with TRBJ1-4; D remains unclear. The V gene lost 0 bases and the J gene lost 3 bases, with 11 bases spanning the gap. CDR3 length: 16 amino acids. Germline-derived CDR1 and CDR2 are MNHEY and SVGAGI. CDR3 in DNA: TGTGCCAGCAGTTACTCCAAGACGGAGCCTAATGAAAAACTGTTTTTT. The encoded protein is CASSYSKTEPNEKLFF.

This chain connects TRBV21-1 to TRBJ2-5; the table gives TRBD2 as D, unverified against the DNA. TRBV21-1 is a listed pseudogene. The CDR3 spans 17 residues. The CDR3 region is CASSKGGLAGAGETQYF. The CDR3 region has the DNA TGTGCCAGCAGCAAAGGGGGACTAGCGGGGGCAGGTGAGACCCAGTACTTC.

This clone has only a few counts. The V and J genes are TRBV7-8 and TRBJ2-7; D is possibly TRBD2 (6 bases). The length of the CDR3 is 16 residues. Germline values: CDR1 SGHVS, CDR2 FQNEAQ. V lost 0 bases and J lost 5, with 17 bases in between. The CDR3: CASSLAYGGPVDEQYF. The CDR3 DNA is TGTGCCAGCAGCTTAGCGTATGGAGGGCCGGTAGACGAGCAGTACTTC.

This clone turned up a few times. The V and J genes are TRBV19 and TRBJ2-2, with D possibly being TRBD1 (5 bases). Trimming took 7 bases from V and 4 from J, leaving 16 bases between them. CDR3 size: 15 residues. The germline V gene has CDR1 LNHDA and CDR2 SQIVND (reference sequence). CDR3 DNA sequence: TGTGCCAGTAAGTCCCAGAAGGGGTCCACCGGGGAGCTGTTTTTT. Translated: CASKSQKGSTGELFF.

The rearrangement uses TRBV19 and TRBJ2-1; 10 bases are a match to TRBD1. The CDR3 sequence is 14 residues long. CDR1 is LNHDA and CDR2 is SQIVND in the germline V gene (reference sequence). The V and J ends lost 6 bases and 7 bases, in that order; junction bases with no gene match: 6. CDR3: CASRRDRGVNEQFF. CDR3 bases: TGTGCCAGTAGGCGGGACAGGGGAGTGAATGAGCAGTTCTTC.